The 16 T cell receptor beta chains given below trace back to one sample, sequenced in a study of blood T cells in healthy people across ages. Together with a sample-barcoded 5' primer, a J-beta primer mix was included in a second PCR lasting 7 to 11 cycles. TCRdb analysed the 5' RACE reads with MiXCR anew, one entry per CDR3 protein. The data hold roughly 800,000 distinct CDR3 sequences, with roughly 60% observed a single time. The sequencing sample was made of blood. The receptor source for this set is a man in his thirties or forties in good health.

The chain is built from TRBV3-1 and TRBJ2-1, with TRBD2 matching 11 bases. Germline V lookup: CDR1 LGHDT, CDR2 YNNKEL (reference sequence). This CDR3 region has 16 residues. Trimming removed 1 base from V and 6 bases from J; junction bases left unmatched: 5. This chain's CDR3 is CASSQAGTSGLNEQFF. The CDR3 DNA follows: TGTGCCAGCAGCCAAGCCGGGACTAGCGGCCTCAATGAGCAGTTCTTC.

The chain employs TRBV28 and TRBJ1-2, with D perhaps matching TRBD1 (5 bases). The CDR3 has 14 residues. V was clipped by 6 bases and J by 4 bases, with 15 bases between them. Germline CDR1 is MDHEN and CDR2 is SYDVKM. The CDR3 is CASSQGRKTYGYTF. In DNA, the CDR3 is TGTGCCAGCAGCCAGGGACGGAAGACCTATGGCTACACCTTC.

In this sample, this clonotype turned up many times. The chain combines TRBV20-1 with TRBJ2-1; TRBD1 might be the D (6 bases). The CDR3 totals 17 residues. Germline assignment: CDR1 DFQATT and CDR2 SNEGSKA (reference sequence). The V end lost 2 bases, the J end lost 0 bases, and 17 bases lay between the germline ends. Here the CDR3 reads CSARPYARDTSYNEQFF. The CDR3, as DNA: TGCAGTGCTAGACCTTACGCCCGGGACACCTCCTACAATGAGCAGTTCTTC.

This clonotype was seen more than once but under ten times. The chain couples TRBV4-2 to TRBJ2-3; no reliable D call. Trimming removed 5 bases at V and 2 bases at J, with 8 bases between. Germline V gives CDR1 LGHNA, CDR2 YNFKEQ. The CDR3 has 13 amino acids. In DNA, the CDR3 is TGTGCCAGCAGCGGTTTTAACACAGATACGCAGTATTTT. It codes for CASSGFNTDTQYF.

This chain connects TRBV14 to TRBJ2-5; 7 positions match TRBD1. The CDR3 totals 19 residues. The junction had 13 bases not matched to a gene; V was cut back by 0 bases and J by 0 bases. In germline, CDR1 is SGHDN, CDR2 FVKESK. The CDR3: CASSQDLGTEALYQETQYF. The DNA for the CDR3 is TGTGCCAGCAGCCAAGATTTGGGGACAGAGGCCTTGTACCAAGAGACCCAGTACTTC. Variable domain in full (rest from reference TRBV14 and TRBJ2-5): EAGVTQFPSHSVIEKGQTVTLRCDPISGHDNLYWYRRVMGKEIKFLLHFVKESKQDESGMPNNRFLAERTGGTYSTLKVQPAELEDSGVYFCASSQDLGTEALYQETQYFGPGTRLLVL.

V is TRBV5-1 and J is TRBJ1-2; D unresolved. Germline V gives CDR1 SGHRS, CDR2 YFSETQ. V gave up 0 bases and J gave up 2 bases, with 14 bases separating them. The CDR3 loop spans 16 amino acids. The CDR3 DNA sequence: TGCGCCAGCAGCTTGGCGGCCGTCGAATTAAACTATGGCTACACCTTC. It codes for CASSLAAVELNYGYTF. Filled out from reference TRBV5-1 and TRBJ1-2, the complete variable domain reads KAGVTQTPRYLIKTRGQQVTLSCSPISGHRSVSWYQQTPGQGLQFLFEYFSETQRNKGNFPGRFSGRQFSNSRSEMNVSTLELGDSALYLCASSLAAVELNYGYTFGSGTRLTVV.

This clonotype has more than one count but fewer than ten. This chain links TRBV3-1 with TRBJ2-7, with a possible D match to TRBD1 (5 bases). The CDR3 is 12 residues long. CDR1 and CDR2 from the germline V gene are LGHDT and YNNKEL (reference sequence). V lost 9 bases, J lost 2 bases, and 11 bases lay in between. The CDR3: CASHDSTYEQYF. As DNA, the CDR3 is TGTGCCAGTCATGACAGTACCTACGAGCAGTACTTC.

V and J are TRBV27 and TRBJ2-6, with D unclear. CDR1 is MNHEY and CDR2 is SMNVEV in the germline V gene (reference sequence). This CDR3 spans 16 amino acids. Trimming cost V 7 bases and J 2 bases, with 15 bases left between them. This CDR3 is CASTHEWVPGANVLTF. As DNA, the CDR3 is TGTGCCAGCACTCATGAGTGGGTCCCTGGGGCCAACGTCCTGACTTTC.

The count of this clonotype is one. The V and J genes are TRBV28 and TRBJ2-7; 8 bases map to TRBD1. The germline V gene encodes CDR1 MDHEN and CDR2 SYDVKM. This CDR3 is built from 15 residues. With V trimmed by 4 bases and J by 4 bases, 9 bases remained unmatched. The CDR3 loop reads CASSSRQGINYEQYF. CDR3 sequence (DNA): TGTGCCAGCAGTTCGAGACAGGGGATAAATTACGAGCAGTACTTC.

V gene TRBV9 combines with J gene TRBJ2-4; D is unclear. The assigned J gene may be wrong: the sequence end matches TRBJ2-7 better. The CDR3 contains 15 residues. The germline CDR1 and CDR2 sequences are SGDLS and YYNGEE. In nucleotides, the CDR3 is TGTGCCAGCAGCGTAGACCCGGATCTTACTCGCGAGCAGTACTTC. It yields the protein CASSVDPDLTREQYF.

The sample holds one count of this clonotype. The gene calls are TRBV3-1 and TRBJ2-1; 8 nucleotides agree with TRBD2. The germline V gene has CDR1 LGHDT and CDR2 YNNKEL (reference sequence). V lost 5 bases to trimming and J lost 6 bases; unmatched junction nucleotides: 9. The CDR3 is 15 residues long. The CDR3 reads CASSYSGGSGNEQFF. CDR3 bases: TGTGCCAGCAGCTACAGCGGGGGCTCGGGCAATGAGCAGTTCTTC.

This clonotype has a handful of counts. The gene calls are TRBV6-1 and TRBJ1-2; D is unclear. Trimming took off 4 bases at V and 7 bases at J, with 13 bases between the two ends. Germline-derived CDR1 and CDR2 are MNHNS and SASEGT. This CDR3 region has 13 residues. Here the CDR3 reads CASSATGWGGYTF. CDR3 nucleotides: TGTGCCAGCAGTGCTACGGGGTGGGGTGGCTACACCTTC.

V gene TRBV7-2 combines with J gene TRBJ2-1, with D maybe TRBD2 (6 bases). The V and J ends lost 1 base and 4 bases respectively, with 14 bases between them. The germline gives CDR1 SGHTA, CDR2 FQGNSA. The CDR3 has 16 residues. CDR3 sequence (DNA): TGTGCCAGCAGCTTAGGGGTCGCGGGATCTTACAATGAGCAGTTCTTC. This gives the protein CASSLGVAGSYNEQFF.

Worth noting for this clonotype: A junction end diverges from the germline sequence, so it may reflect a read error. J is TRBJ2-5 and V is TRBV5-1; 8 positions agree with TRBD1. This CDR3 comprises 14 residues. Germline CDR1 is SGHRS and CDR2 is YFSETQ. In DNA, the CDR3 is TGTGCCAGCAGCCTCAGGGGGCCGGGAGAGACCCAGTACTTC. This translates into CASSLRGPGETQYF.

DNA of the CDR3: TGTGCCAGCAGTGAGGGTCTAGACACAGATACGCAGTATTTT. Protein: CASSEGLDTDTQYF. The chain carries TRBV2 and TRBJ2-3, with D unclear. Germline CDR1 SNHLY, CDR2 FYNNEI. This CDR3 spans 14 amino acids. V was cut by 3 bases and J by 2 bases, with 9 bases left in between.

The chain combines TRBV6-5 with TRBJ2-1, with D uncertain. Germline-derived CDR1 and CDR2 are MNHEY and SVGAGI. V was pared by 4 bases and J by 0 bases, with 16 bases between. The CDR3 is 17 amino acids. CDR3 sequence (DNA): TGTGCCAGCAGTTCCGTCAGCCGGGCTGACTCCTACAATGAGCAGTTCTTC. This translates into CASSSVSRADSYNEQFF.